A single sample gave rise to the 3 T cell receptor beta chains below, sequenced in a study of OX40 agonist ivuxolimab in advanced cancers. Generated by immunoSEQ multiplex PCR, the TCRdb table keeps only in-frame clones and is missing some. This sample has approximately 73,000 clones, with approximately 90% found just once. This sample comprised CD4+ or CD8+ T cells sorted from blood, obtained in a trial of the OX40 agonist ivuxolimab. These receptors originate from an adult with an advanced solid tumor such as melanoma, head and neck, liver or kidney cancer.

The chain couples TRBV29-1 to TRBJ1-2, with 8 bases lining up with TRBD1. The CDR3 sequence is 13 residues long. Looked up from germline, CDR1 is SQVTM and CDR2 is ANQGSEA. The V gene end was trimmed by 6 bases and the J gene end by 2 bases; junction bases not matched to a gene: 5. CDR3 nucleotides: TGCAGCGTGCACGGACAGGGAAACTATGGCTACACCTTC. As protein: CSVHGQGNYGYTF. The full variable domain, with the rest looked up from reference TRBV29-1 and TRBJ1-2, is SAVISQKPSRDICQRGTSLTIQCQVDSQVTMMFWYRQQPGQSLTLIATANQGSEATYESGFVIDKFPISRPNLTFSTLTVSNMSPEDSSIYLCSVHGQGNYGYTFGSGTRLTVV.

This rearrangement joins TRBV10-3 to TRBJ1-2; no definite D call. The CDR3 is made up of 13 amino acids. The germline V gene has CDR1 ENHRY and CDR2 SYGVKD. The V and J ends lost 11 bases and 4 bases respectively, with 17 bases between them. The CDR3 DNA reads as TGTGCCGCCCGGCCCGCGAGCGGCTATGGCTACACCTTC. This encodes CAARPASGYGYTF.

J is TRBJ1-5 and V is TRBV28; D is possibly TRBD1 (5 bases). This CDR3 is 17 amino acids long. Trimming shortened V by 5 bases and J by 1 base, and 18 bases separated the two germline ends. CDR1 is MDHEN, CDR2 SYDVKM, per germline. The CDR3 reads CASSLHGGEGSNQPQHF. CDR3 in DNA: TGTGCCAGCAGTCTTCATGGAGGGGAGGGGAGCAATCAGCCCCAGCATTTT.